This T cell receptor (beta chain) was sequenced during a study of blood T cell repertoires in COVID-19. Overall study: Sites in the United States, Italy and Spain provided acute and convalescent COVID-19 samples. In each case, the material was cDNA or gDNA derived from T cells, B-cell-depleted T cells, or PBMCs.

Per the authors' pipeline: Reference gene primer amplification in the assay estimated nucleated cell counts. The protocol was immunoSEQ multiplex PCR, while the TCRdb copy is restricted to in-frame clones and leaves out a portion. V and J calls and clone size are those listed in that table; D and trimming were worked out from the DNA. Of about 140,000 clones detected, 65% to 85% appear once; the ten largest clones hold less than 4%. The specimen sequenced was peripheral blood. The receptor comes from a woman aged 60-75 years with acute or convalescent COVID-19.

CDR3 sequence: CASSIGDRVSEQYF. CDR3 coding DNA: TGTGCCAGTAGTATCGGGGACAGGGTTTCCGAGCAGTACTTC. This chain links TRBV19 with TRBJ2-7; 9 bases are shared with TRBD1. The germline V gene has CDR1 LNHDA and CDR2 SQIVND (reference sequence). This CDR3 is 14 amino acids long. V lost 3 bases, J lost 6 bases, and 6 bases stayed unmatched.